This T cell receptor (beta chain) is from a study of graft-versus-host responses after intestinal transplantation. General study findings and limits: Recipient marrow held GvH clones, some first seen in ileum or blood.

Points on this clone: Its target is unknown.

Profiled with immunoSEQ multiplex PCR; TCRdb holds only in-frame clones, not every one. The sample lists roughly 100,000 clones; over 75% were seen once. Germline CDR1 and CDR2: SGHVS and FNYEAQ. V shed 6 bases and J 4 bases; nucleotides not matched to a gene: 4. The CDR3 covers 15 residues. This clonotype was obtained from a human donor who received an intestinal transplant. The rearrangement uses TRBV7-6 and TRBJ2-2; 11 nucleotides line up with TRBD2. The sample consisted of unstimulated CD4+ T cells sorted from spleen or lymph node cells, taken before intestinal transplant. This chain's CDR3 is CASRELAGVTGELFF. CDR3 coding DNA: TGTGCCAGCAGAGAACTAGCGGGGGTCACCGGGGAGCTGTTTTTT.